This T cell receptor beta chain originates from a study of shared clonotypes between healthy human individuals. Each donor was a Caucasian adult residing in Nashville, Tennessee. Libraries were prepared by immunoSEQ multiplex PCR; TCRdb keeps only in-frame clonotypes and omits some of them. The data contain about 710,000 clones, over 55% of them singletons. V shed 2 bases and J 9 bases; nucleotides not matched to a gene: 5. CDR3 length: 14 amino acids. CDR1 is MGHRA, CDR2 YSYEKL, per germline. The V call is TRBV4-1, the J call TRBJ2-7; 12 bases line up with TRBD1. This TCR came from a woman under 40 in good health. The sample comprised memory CD4+ T cells sorted from blood. Subset given: CD45RA-negative fraction. The CDR3 protein is CASSQPGQGAAQYF. The CDR3 DNA reads as TGCGCCAGCAGCCAACCGGGACAGGGGGCGGCGCAGTACTTC.